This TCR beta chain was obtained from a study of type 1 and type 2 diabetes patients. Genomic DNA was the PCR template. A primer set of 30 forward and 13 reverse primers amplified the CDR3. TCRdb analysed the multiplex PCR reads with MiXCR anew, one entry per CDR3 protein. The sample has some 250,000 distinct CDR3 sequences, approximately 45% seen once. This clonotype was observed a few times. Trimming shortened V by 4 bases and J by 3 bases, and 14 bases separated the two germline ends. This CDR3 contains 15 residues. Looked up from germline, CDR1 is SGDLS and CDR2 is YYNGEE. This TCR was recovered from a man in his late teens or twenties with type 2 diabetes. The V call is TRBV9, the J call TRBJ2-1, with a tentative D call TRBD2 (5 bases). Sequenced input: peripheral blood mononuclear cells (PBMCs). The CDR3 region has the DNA TGTGCCAGCAGCCCCCGAATCGGGGTCTACAATGAGCAGTTCTTC. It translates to CASSPRIGVYNEQFF.